Listed below are T cell receptor beta chains from one sample, sequenced in a study of beta chain features in type 1 diabetes. Sequencing used immunoSEQ multiplex PCR; TCRdb keeps in-frame clones, though not all of them. The data contain 600,000 to 700,000 clones, under 15% of them singletons. The sequenced material came from naive CD4+ T cells from blood. These receptors originate from a man aged 25-40 years with type 1 diabetes. Each CDR3 is given with its conserved first and last residue. A D gene is named only where the DNA matches it firmly. Only part of the rows carry a size: once, few, many, or a class if the clone is expanded.

many TRBJ2-3 TRBV7-9 TRBD2 14 CASSPGLSPDTQYF TGTGCCAGCAGCCCGGGACTATCACCGGATACGCAGTATTTT
few TRBJ1-1 TRBV19 . 13 CASSRWFYTEAFF TGTGCCAGTAGTAGGTGGTTTTACACTGAAGCTTTCTTT
few TRBJ1-6 TRBV13 TRBD1 13 CASSWDRGLTLHF TGTGCCAGCAGCTGGGACAGGGGTTTAACCCTCCACTTT
few TRBJ2-5 TRBV5-4 TRBD2 15 CASSPGTTRHLTQYF TGTGCCAGCAGCCCCGGGACTACTCGACATTTGACCCAGTACTTC
few TRBJ2-1 TRBV6-5 . 11 CASDFGHMKFF TGTGCCAGCGACTTTGGGCACATGAAGTTCTTC
few TRBJ2-5 TRBV11-2 TRBD2 18 CASSHFGVAGLVWETQYF TGTGCCAGCAGCCATTTCGGGGTAGCGGGGTTAGTTTGGGAGACCCAGTACTTC
few TRBJ1-6 TRBV13 . 16 CASSSGGGQGNSPLHF TGTGCCAGCAGCTCGGGCGGTGGGCAGGGGAATTCACCCCTCCACTTT
few TRBJ1-5 TRBV29-1 . 13 CSVEGQENQPQHF TGCAGCGTTGAAGGACAGGAGAATCAGCCCCAGCATTTT
few TRBJ1-2 TRBV7-9 . 12 CASSREGNGYTF TGTGCCAGCAGCCGAGAGGGGAACGGCTACACCTTC
. TRBJ2-3 TRBV7-9 . 15 CASSLMDGYTDTQYF TGTGCCAGCAGCTTAATGGACGGCTACACAGATACGCAGTATTTT
few TRBJ1-2 TRBV7-2 . 15 CASSIVVGEDYGYTF TGTGCCAGCAGTATAGTGGTAGGGGAGGACTATGGCTACACCTTC
few TRBJ1-6 TRBV30 . 15 CAWSVTGELPSPLHF TGTGCCTGGAGTGTCACTGGGGAGCTCCCATCACCCCTCCACTTT
few TRBJ1-3 TRBV10-3 . 15 CAISVRFYSGNTIYF TGTGCCATCAGCGTAAGATTCTACTCTGGAAACACCATATATTTT
few TRBJ1-4 TRBV25-1 . 15 CASSEVGATNEKLFF TGTGCCAGCAGTGAAGTGGGGGCAACTAATGAAAAACTGTTTTTT
few TRBJ2-6 TRBV7-6 . 13 CARAASGANVLTF TGTGCCAGGGCAGCCTCTGGGGCCAACGTCCTGACTTTC
. TRBJ1-4 TRBV7-2 . 15 CASSLAAAYNEKLFF TGTGCCAGCAGCTTAGCGGCCGCATATAATGAAAAACTGTTTTTT
. TRBJ2-5 TRBV4-2 . 18 CASSQDTRPGGPRETQYF TGTGCCAGCAGCCAAGATACGCGCCCCGGGGGCCCAAGAGAGACCCAGTACTTC
. TRBJ1-4 TRBV30 . 13 CAWSVQPNEKLFF TGTGCCTGGAGTGTACAGCCTAATGAAAAACTGTTTTTT
. TRBJ2-2 TRBV7-3 . 15 CASRNGAANTGELFF TGTGCCAGCAGGAATGGGGCAGCGAACACCGGGGAGCTGTTTTTT
. TRBJ1-1 TRBV18 TRBD1 15 CASSQGQGGGTEAFF TGTGCCAGCTCACAGGGACAGGGAGGCGGCACTGAAGCTTTCTTT
. TRBJ1-2 TRBV25-1 . 15 CASSDPFGPQTGYTF TGTGCCAGCAGTGATCCCTTTGGACCACAAACGGGCTACACCTTC
. TRBJ1-1 TRBV11-3 TRBD1 14 CASFDREMGTEAFF TGTGCCAGCTTCGACAGGGAGATGGGCACTGAAGCTTTCTTT